This T cell receptor beta chain came from a study of T cell changes during pregnancy in multiple sclerosis. CDR1 is SGHVS and CDR2 is FQNEAQ in the germline V gene. The CDR3 is 17 amino acids. The V gene lost 5 bases and the J gene lost 1 base, with 20 bases spanning the gap. Clones were read by immunoSEQ multiplex PCR, and TCRdb kept only the in-frame ones, dropping some. The data show 100,000 to 140,000 clones, about nine tenths seen once. This clone was seen once. This TCR was sampled from a female donor in good health, enrolled as a control in a pregnancy study. Material: peripheral blood, obtained in the third trimester of pregnancy. V is TRBV7-8 and J is TRBJ1-1; D remains unclear. CDR3 bases: TGTGCCAGCAGCCGCCAGCATCCCCAATCGGGGAACACTGAAGCTTTCTTT. This gives the protein CASSRQHPQSGNTEAFF.